The 16 T cell receptor beta chains below were found in one sample sequenced in a study of cytomegalovirus exposure and HLA in healthy donors. Researchers ran the PCR with 60 Vbeta and 13 Jbeta primers. Clones were read by immunoSEQ multiplex PCR, and TCRdb kept only the in-frame ones, dropping some. This table holds 100,000 to 150,000 clones, roughly 75% found once. Source material: PBMCs. The receptors shown here come from a man younger than 45 in good health and CMV-seronegative.

The rearrangement links TRBV5-1 to TRBJ2-7; TRBD1 aligns across 9 bases. After removal of 4 bases from V and 6 bases from J, the junction contained 8 bases not matched to a gene. Germline-derived CDR1 and CDR2 are SGHRS and YFSETQ. There are 14 residues in the CDR3. CDR3 nucleotide sequence: TGCGCCAGCAGCAAAGGGACAGGGAGAAGCGAGCAGTACTTC. It is translated as CASSKGTGRSEQYF.

In its sample, this clone was seen a few times. This specimen includes other DNA sequences encoding the same CDR3. The chain links TRBV5-1 to TRBJ2-1; 9 bases agree with TRBD2. The CDR3 loop spans 15 amino acids. After removal of 0 bases from V and 2 bases from J, the junction contained 0 bases not matched to a gene. CDR1 is SGHRS, CDR2 YFSETQ, per germline. The CDR3 nucleotides are TGCGCCAGCAGCTTGGGACTAGCGGCCTACAATGAGCAGTTCTTC. Translation: CASSLGLAAYNEQFF.

As to this clone: No conserved phenylalanine or tryptophan ends this CDR3, so it is likely a read error. The limits of the CDR3 on the DNA are not certain, so only TCRdb's listed CDR3 is given. CDR3: CASSRGGI. V and J are TRBV23-1 and TRBJ1-1. TRBV23-1 is an ORF, and what it does is uncertain. Including both end residues, the CDR3 is 8 amino acids long.

Comment on this clone: Other nucleotide sequences in the sample specify the same CDR3. CDR3 protein: CASSPKTSGGGEQFF. DNA of the CDR3: TGTGCCAGCAGCCCCAAGACTAGCGGGGGGGGTGAGCAGTTCTTC. V gene TRBV7-2 combines with J gene TRBJ2-1; TRBD2 agrees at 14 bases. V lost 5 bases to trimming and J lost 9 bases; unmatched junction nucleotides: 6. This CDR3 region has 15 residues. The V gene's germline CDR1 is SGHTA and CDR2 FQGNSA. The whole variable domain, remainder taken from reference TRBV7-2 and TRBJ2-1, is GAGVSQSPSNKVTEKGKDVELRCDPISGHTALYWYRQSLGQGLEFLIYFQGNSAPDKSGLPSDRFSAERTGGSVSTLTIQRTQQEDSAVYLCASSPKTSGGGEQFFGPGTRLTVL.

The genes are TRBV5-1 and TRBJ1-2; no reliable D call. Trimming left V 0 bases short and J 4 bases short, with 10 bases between. This CDR3 has 14 amino acids. Per germline, CDR1 SGHRS and CDR2 YFSETQ. The CDR3 region is CASSLDPGGYGYTF. CDR3 DNA: TGCGCCAGCAGCTTGGATCCGGGAGGCTATGGCTACACCTTC.

The genes are TRBV6-6 and TRBJ2-3; the match to TRBD2 covers 10 bases. Germline loops: CDR1 MNHNY, CDR2 SVGAGI (reference sequence). Losses at the gene ends were 7 bases for V and 0 bases for J; bases not matched to a gene: 4. This CDR3 is built from 15 residues. CDR3 in amino acids: CASKKTSGSTDTQYF. CDR3 nucleotide sequence: TGTGCCAGCAAGAAGACTAGCGGGAGCACAGATACGCAGTATTTT.

The chain employs TRBV5-6 and TRBJ1-2; 7 positions match TRBD1. The CDR3 covers 15 residues. Germline V gene data show CDR1 as SGHDT and CDR2 as YYEEEE. After removal of 0 bases from V and 2 bases from J, the junction contained 4 bases not matched to a gene. The CDR3 protein is CASSLARTGNYGYTF. The CDR3 DNA reads TGTGCCAGCAGCTTGGCCCGGACAGGCAACTATGGCTACACCTTC.

The chain employs TRBV27 and TRBJ2-7; 11 bases agree with TRBD1. There are 13 residues in the CDR3. V was clipped by 2 bases and J by 12 bases; unmatched bases: 6. CDR1 and CDR2 (germline): MNHEY, SMNVEV (reference sequence). The DNA of the CDR3 is TGTGCCAGCAGTTTAATTCGGACAGGGGGCATGTACTTC. Its translation: CASSLIRTGGMYF.

This chain uses TRBV13 with TRBJ2-7, with D perhaps matching TRBD2 (5 bases). CDR3 size: 12 residues. Trimming took 5 bases from V and 3 from J, leaving 8 bases between them. Germline assignment: CDR1 PRHDT and CDR2 FYEKMQ (reference sequence). CDR3: CASSPRGYEQYF. CDR3 coding DNA: TGTGCCAGCAGCCCCCGGGGCTACGAGCAGTACTTC.

This rearrangement joins TRBV19 to TRBJ1-5; D gene ambiguous. Per the germline V gene, CDR1 is LNHDA and CDR2 is SQIVND (reference sequence). V gave up 8 bases and J gave up 1 base, with 9 bases separating them. The CDR3 totals 13 residues. The CDR3 DNA follows: TGTGCCAGTGACCCGGGGAGCAATCAGCCCCAGCATTTT. Protein product: CASDPGSNQPQHF.

CDR3 sequence: CASSDHSPGQGFDEQYF. CDR3 sequence (DNA): TGCGCCAGCAGTGACCACTCACCGGGACAGGGGTTCGACGAGCAGTACTTC. J is TRBJ2-7 and V is TRBV10-1; 10 nucleotides agree with TRBD1. The CDR3 is 17 residues long. Trimming cost V 3 bases and J 5 bases; bases outside gene matches: 13. Looked up from germline, CDR1 is WNHNN and CDR2 is SYGVQD (reference sequence).

This clone was observed a handful of times. The chain has TRBV6-5 and TRBJ1-1; D is undetermined. Trimming removed 0 bases at V and 11 bases at J, with 16 bases between. CDR3 length equals 14 residues. In germline, CDR1 is MNHEY, CDR2 SVGAGI. CDR3 sequence: CASSYSLDPTGAFF. The DNA of the CDR3 is TGTGCCAGCAGTTACTCCCTAGACCCCACGGGGGCTTTCTTT.

The gene calls are TRBV5-1 and TRBJ2-3; 8 positions match TRBD2. Germline V gene lookup returns CDR1 SGHRS and CDR2 YFSETQ. The J segment lost 3 bases and the V segment lost 0 bases, leaving 15 bases of the junction unmatched. The CDR3 is made up of 19 amino acids. CDR3 in DNA: TGCGCCAGCAGCTTGGCCGAGGGACAAACGGGAGGGAGAACAGATACGCAGTATTTT. It yields the protein CASSLAEGQTGGRTDTQYF.

The CDR3 region has the DNA TGTGCCAGCAGCTCCGGGACAGGCAAAGAAAAACTGTTTTTT. Protein: CASSSGTGKEKLFF. The chain recombines TRBV28 with TRBJ1-4; 8 bases fit TRBD1. CDR1 is MDHEN and CDR2 is SYDVKM in the germline V gene. This CDR3 spans 14 amino acids. The V gene end was trimmed by 6 bases and the J gene end by 8 bases; junction bases not matched to a gene: 8.

The CDR3 nucleotides read TGTGCCAGCAGCCCCGTTGACAGGGACGAGCAGTACTTC. Translated, it gives CASSPVDRDEQYF. The chain carries TRBV5-6 and TRBJ2-7; 7 nucleotides agree with TRBD1. Looked up from germline, CDR1 is SGHDT and CDR2 is YYEEEE. With V trimmed by 4 bases and J by 5 bases, 6 bases remained unmatched. This CDR3 is built from 13 residues.

A few counts support this clone. The V and J genes are TRBV5-6 and TRBJ2-5, with TRBD2 matching 7 bases. The CDR3 totals 18 residues. With 4 bases clipped from V and 5 bases from J, the junction kept 20 bases outside the gene matches. Per germline, CDR1 SGHDT and CDR2 YYEEEE. In nucleotides, the CDR3 is TGTGCCAGCAGCCTTGGGACCAGACTAGCACGCTTCGGGGAGACCCAGTACTTC. It encodes CASSLGTRLARFGETQYF. Looking up the rest from reference TRBV5-6 and TRBJ2-5 gives the full variable domain: DAGVTQSPTHLIKTRGQQVTLRCSPKSGHDTVSWYQQALGQGPQFIFQYYEEEERQRGNFPDRFSGHQFPNYSSELNVNALLLGDSALYLCASSLGTRLARFGETQYFGPGTRLLVL.